The 32 T cell receptor beta chains reported below all come from one sample, sequenced in a study of T cells in Graves' hyperthyroidism and ophthalmopathy. From RNA transcripts, TCR beta CDR3 regions were amplified. Primed by the HTBI set, a first-round RT-PCR was run on the TCR CDR3. TCRdb re-derived calls from the multiplex PCR reads in MiXCR, one entry per CDR3 protein. The top ten hold 44% of the sample, which has roughly 500,000 distinct CDR3 sequences, 46% seen once. The sample taken for sequencing was peripheral blood or thyroid tissue (not recorded which). The receptors derive from an adult woman with Graves' disease, either hyperthyroidism or ophthalmopathy (not recorded which).

V is TRBV11-2 and J is TRBJ2-7; D unclear. The length of the CDR3 is 12 residues. Germline V gives CDR1 SGHAT, CDR2 FQNNGV. V shed 0 bases and J shed 5 bases, with 5 bases lying between them. CDR3 bases: TGTGCCAGCAGCTTAGATAGGAACGAGCAGTACTTC. This sequence encodes CASSLDRNEQYF.

The table lists this clonotype with a few counts. A much larger clone sits a single nucleotide away, making a read error possible. This rearrangement joins TRBV20-1 to TRBJ1-3; D call uncertain. This CDR3 has 11 amino acids. Germline V lookup: CDR1 DFQATT, CDR2 SNEGSKA (reference sequence). The CDR3 loop is CSAGDPPIYRF. The CDR3, as DNA: TGCAGTGCTGGAGATCCCCCCATCTACCGATTT.

This clonotype was observed once. Possible read error: a much larger clone is one base away. The chain joins TRBV5-4 to TRBJ1-2; a possible D gene is TRBD1 (5 bases). Between the trimmed V and J ends, which lost 4 bases and 10 bases, there was a span of 20 bases. CDR1 is SGHNT, CDR2 YYREEE, per germline (reference sequence). There are 14 residues in the CDR3. This CDR3 reads CASSETGAGSPYTF. The DNA for the CDR3 is TGTGCCAGCAGCGAAACCGGGGCAGGTTCTCCCTACACCTTC.

This clonotype was recorded many times. The chain couples TRBV2 to TRBJ1-4; D is ambiguous. V lost 1 base to trimming and J lost 7 bases, with 13 bases between them. The CDR3 consists of 15 residues. Germline CDR1 SNHLY, CDR2 FYNNEI. The CDR3 protein is CASSEDGGGSEKLFF. CDR3 in DNA: TGTGCCAGCAGTGAAGACGGAGGCGGAAGTGAAAAACTGTTTTTT.

CDR3 loop: CASSPYSGTGAFPGANVLTF. The CDR3 bases are TGTGCCAGCAGCCCTTACTCCGGGACAGGGGCTTTCCCTGGGGCCAACGTCCTGACTTTC. The genes are TRBV2 and TRBJ2-6; TRBD1 agrees at 10 bases. V lost 6 bases to trimming and J lost 2 bases; unmatched junction nucleotides: 16. The CDR3 consists of 20 residues. CDR1 and CDR2 (germline): SNHLY, FYNNEI.

This clonotype has more than one count but fewer than ten. The gene calls are TRBV12-3 or TRBV12-4 and TRBJ1-1; D is unresolved. The CDR3 runs 14 residues. V lost 5 bases, J lost 2 bases, and 12 bases lay in between. The CDR3 DNA reads TGTGCCAGCAGTCCAACCAGGAAAAACACTGAAGCTTTCTTT. Translating gives CASSPTRKNTEAFF.

The chain couples TRBV9 to TRBJ2-5, with 13 bases fitting TRBD2. The CDR3 extends over 18 amino acids. V lost 5 bases and J lost 2; bases outside the gene matches: 12. The germline V gene has CDR1 SGDLS and CDR2 YYNGEE. The CDR3 DNA follows: TGTGCCAGCAGGATAGGACTAGCGGGAGTCTTTAAACAAGAGACCCAGTACTTC. This gives the protein CASRIGLAGVFKQETQYF.

The chain couples TRBV25-1 to TRBJ2-5; D ambiguous. This CDR3 is built from 13 residues. Trimming pared 4 bases from V and 3 bases from J, leaving 9 bases between. Germline loops: CDR1 MGHDK, CDR2 SYGVNS. In DNA form, the CDR3 reads TGTGCCAGCAGTGGGGCTGCCGAAGAGACCCAGTACTTC. It translates to CASSGAAEETQYF.

In this sample, this clonotype turned up a few times. J is TRBJ1-2 and V is TRBV30; 9 bases map to TRBD1. Per the germline V gene, CDR1 is GTSNPN and CDR2 is SVGIG (reference sequence). Trimming took 3 bases from V and 1 from J; bases not matched to a gene: 6. CDR3 length equals 15 residues. The CDR3 loop is CAWSEDRGYNYGYTF. The CDR3 region has the DNA TGTGCCTGGAGCGAGGACAGGGGATATAACTATGGCTACACCTTC.

The sample holds many counts of this clonotype. The rearrangement joins TRBV7-8 to TRBJ2-2, with a possible D match to TRBD2 (6 bases). This CDR3 is built from 16 residues. V was clipped by 1 base and J by 4 bases, with 13 bases between them. The germline CDR1 and CDR2 sequences are SGHVS and FQNEAQ. For the CDR3, the DNA is TGTGCCAGCAGCTTAGTCCAGGGAGGTGGCACCGGGGAGCTGTTTTTT. Translating it yields CASSLVQGGGTGELFF. Complete variable domain (other parts from reference TRBV7-8 and TRBJ2-2): GAGVSQSPRYKVAKRGQDVALRCDPISGHVSLFWYQQALGQGPEFLTYFQNEAQLDKSGLPSDRFFAERPEGSVSTLKIQRTQQEDSAVYLCASSLVQGGGTGELFFGEGSRLTVL.

The chain has TRBV2 and TRBJ1-5; D is uncertain. Germline CDR1 and CDR2: SNHLY and FYNNEI. V dropped 6 bases and J dropped 4 bases, with 10 bases sitting between them. The CDR3 is 13 residues long. CDR3 coding DNA: TGTGCCAGCAGGCAGGAGCTAAATCAGCCCCAGCATTTT. This encodes CASRQELNQPQHF.

This sequence joins TRBV20-1 and TRBJ1-5, with a possible D match to TRBD1 (5 bases). The V end lost 3 bases, the J end lost 3 bases, and 12 bases lay between the germline ends. CDR1 is DFQATT, CDR2 SNEGSKA, per germline (reference sequence). The CDR3 is 14 amino acids. CDR3 amino acids: CSARSGGSNQPQHF. The CDR3 DNA reads TGCAGTGCTAGGTCGGGGGGATCCAATCAGCCCCAGCATTTT.

This clonotype was found a few times. The rearrangement joins TRBV7-9 to TRBJ2-5, with D possibly TRBD1 on 5 matching bases. The CDR3 runs 14 residues. CDR1 SEHNR and CDR2 FQNEAQ come from the germline V gene (reference sequence). Trimming left V 3 bases short and J 2 bases short, with 10 bases between. CDR3 DNA sequence: TGTGCCAGCAGCTTCGGAAAGGGGCAAGAGACCCAGTACTTC. It is translated as CASSFGKGQETQYF.

V gene TRBV29-1 combines with J gene TRBJ2-7; TRBD2 matches at 7 bases. Germline V gene data show CDR1 as SQVTM and CDR2 as ANQGSEA. This CDR3 has 13 amino acids. V dropped 6 bases and J dropped 2; count of bases not matched to a gene: 7. CDR3 amino acids: CSVQGGRAYEQYF. CDR3 DNA: TGCAGCGTCCAAGGTGGGAGGGCCTACGAGCAGTACTTC.

This clonotype was detected once. A much larger clone differs by one base, so this may be a read error. The CDR3 end shows no conserved phenylalanine or tryptophan, and so a read error is likely. This rearrangement joins TRBV7-8 to TRBJ2-7, with D unresolved. This CDR3 spans 11 amino acids. V was pared by 6 bases and J by 9 bases, with 12 bases between. Germline V gene data show CDR1 as SGHVS and CDR2 as FQNEAQ. CDR3 sequence reads: CASSLSPVQYS. The CDR3 DNA reads as TGTGCCAGCAGTCTAAGTCCGGTGCAGTACTCC.

The sample holds many counts of this clonotype. The chain uses TRBV7-9 and TRBJ1-1; no reliable D call. Germline CDR1 and CDR2: SEHNR and FQNEAQ (reference sequence). Trimming took 2 bases from V and 3 from J, leaving 10 bases between them. The CDR3 spans 14 residues. The CDR3 sequence is CASSLQAMYTEAFF. In nucleotides, the CDR3 is TGTGCCAGCAGCTTACAAGCAATGTACACTGAAGCTTTCTTT.

CDR3 sequence reads: CASRRQGLMGRNYGYTF. As DNA, the CDR3 is TGTGCCAGCAGGAGACAGGGACTGATGGGACGGAACTATGGCTACACCTTC. The rearrangement joins TRBV7-2 to TRBJ1-2; 7 bases agree with TRBD1. This CDR3 has 17 amino acids. CDR1 and CDR2 from the germline V gene are SGHTA and FQGNSA. J lost 2 bases, V lost 6 bases, and 15 bases had no gene match.

This clonotype was recorded a few times. V gene TRBV2 combines with J gene TRBJ1-1, with D possibly being TRBD1 (5 bases). The V end was cut by 3 bases, the J end by 5 bases, with 10 bases between. The CDR3 has 13 residues. Germline assignment: CDR1 SNHLY and CDR2 FYNNEI. Here the CDR3 DNA reads TGTGCCAGCAGTGACAGGGAGGGAACTGAAGCTTTCTTT. Protein product: CASSDREGTEAFF. The variable domain in full, completed from reference TRBV2 and TRBJ1-1, reads EPEVTQTPSHQVTQMGQEVILRCVPISNHLYFYWYRQILGQKVEFLVSFYNNEISEKSEIFDDQFSVERPDGSNFTLKIRSTKLEDSAMYFCASSDREGTEAFFGQGTRLTVV.

The V and J genes are TRBV20-1 and TRBJ1-2, with 10 nucleotides matching TRBD1. This CDR3 has 13 amino acids. After removal of 6 bases from V and 5 bases from J, the junction contained 6 bases not matched to a gene. From germline, CDR1 is DFQATT and CDR2 SNEGSKA (reference sequence). Here the CDR3 reads CSARDRGLYGYTF. CDR3 DNA sequence: TGCAGTGCCCGGGACAGGGGACTATATGGCTACACCTTC.

The V and J genes are TRBV29-1 and TRBJ2-7; 8 bases match TRBD1. The CDR3 spans 15 residues. V gave up 7 bases and J gave up 9 bases; unmatched junction bases: 20. Germline V gives CDR1 SQVTM, CDR2 ANQGSEA. CDR3 nucleotides: TGCAGCGCAACAAACACAGGGGGAGCTAGGGACGGGCAGTACTTC. It codes for CSATNTGGARDGQYF.

This clonotype appeared a single time. The chain uses TRBV10-3 and TRBJ1-2; D is unclear. The length of the CDR3 is 15 residues. V lost 4 bases and J 6 bases, leaving 18 bases between the germline ends. The V gene's germline CDR1 is ENHRY and CDR2 SYGVKD. CDR3 DNA sequence: TGTGCCATCAGTGTTAGTCTAAGGGTGTACGATGGCTACACCTTC. It specifies CAISVSLRVYDGYTF.

The chain couples TRBV10-3 to TRBJ2-7; 9 bases align to TRBD1. Germline loops: CDR1 ENHRY, CDR2 SYGVKD. The CDR3 totals 14 residues. The junction had 10 bases not matched to a gene; V was cut back by 8 bases and J by 5 bases. The CDR3 DNA reads as TGTGCCATCCGAAACGGACAGGGGATTGACGAGCAGTACTTC. This encodes CAIRNGQGIDEQYF.

This sequence joins TRBV4-1 and TRBJ2-7; D possibly uses TRBD1 or TRBD2 (5 bases each). CDR3 length equals 15 residues. The germline gives CDR1 MGHRA, CDR2 YSYEKL. V lost 2 bases, J lost 4 bases, and 15 bases lay in between. The CDR3 loop reads CASSQTAGGRYEQYF. The DNA for the CDR3 is TGCGCCAGCAGCCAAACAGCTGGGGGTCGGTACGAGCAGTACTTC.

This chain connects TRBV2 to TRBJ1-1; D is unclear. Trimming took off 6 bases at V and 2 bases at J, with 13 bases between the two ends. The CDR3 totals 14 residues. Germline CDR1 is SNHLY and CDR2 is FYNNEI. The CDR3 region is CASRREVVNTEAFF. The DNA of the CDR3 is TGTGCCAGCAGGAGGGAGGTGGTTAACACTGAAGCTTTCTTT.

The rearrangement uses TRBV5-1 and TRBJ1-2; no reliable D call. This CDR3 has 15 amino acids. Germline V lookup: CDR1 SGHRS, CDR2 YFSETQ. Trimming stripped 4 bases from V and 6 bases from J, with 19 bases between. The CDR3 loop is CASSLRPGNVDGYTF. CDR3 in DNA: TGCGCCAGCAGCCTACGACCGGGTAATGTTGATGGCTACACCTTC. Together with reference TRBV5-1 and TRBJ1-2, the CDR3 gives the full variable domain: KAGVTQTPRYLIKTRGQQVTLSCSPISGHRSVSWYQQTPGQGLQFLFEYFSETQRNKGNFPGRFSGRQFSNSRSEMNVSTLELGDSALYLCASSLRPGNVDGYTFGSGTRLTVV.

This clonotype turned up a few times. The rearrangement links TRBV20-1 to TRBJ2-5; TRBD1 matches 11 bases. Germline CDR1 is DFQATT and CDR2 is SNEGSKA (reference sequence). Germline trimming cut 7 bases from V and 9 bases from J; bases unmatched to any gene: 13. The CDR3 covers 14 residues. CDR3 in DNA: TGCAGTGTCGGGACAGGGGGTAGCAATCAGCCCCAGTACTTC. Protein sequence: CSVGTGGSNQPQYF.

The count of this clonotype is one. The chain uses TRBV20-1 and TRBJ1-5; D uncertain. The CDR3 is 13 residues long. V was cut by 5 bases and J by 7 bases, with 15 bases left in between. Germline CDR1 and CDR2: DFQATT and SNEGSKA (reference sequence). CDR3 protein: CSAPGAAIQPQHF. The CDR3 DNA reads as TGCAGTGCTCCGGGCGCGGCTATCCAGCCCCAGCATTTT.

This rearrangement joins TRBV5-5 to TRBJ1-3, with D possibly TRBD1 on 6 matching bases. V was cut by 0 bases and J by 8 bases, with 24 bases left in between. CDR1 SGHKS and CDR2 YYEKEE come from the germline V gene (reference sequence). This CDR3 is built from 18 residues. CDR3 region: CASSLVQGSGFYGYTIYF. The CDR3 nucleotides read TGTGCCAGCAGCTTGGTCCAGGGGTCGGGATTCTATGGCTACACCATATATTTT.

This clonotype was seen only a few times. The chain employs TRBV11-2 and TRBJ2-5, with D unclear. The V gene lost 2 bases and the J gene lost 5 bases, with 15 bases spanning the gap. This CDR3 is built from 15 residues. From germline, CDR1 is SGHAT and CDR2 FQNNGV. The CDR3 nucleotides read TGTGCCAGCAGCTTATTGGGCAGGAAGGTGGAGACCCAGTACTTC. Amino acids: CASSLLGRKVETQYF.

This chain links TRBV4-1 with TRBJ1-5; no definite D call. This CDR3 comprises 16 residues. V was clipped by 0 bases and J by 3 bases, with 12 bases between them. The germline V gene has CDR1 MGHRA and CDR2 YSYEKL. CDR3 in DNA: TGCGCCAGCAGCCAAGAAAGGGCAGGATTCAATCAGCCCCAGCATTTT. Amino acid sequence: CASSQERAGFNQPQHF.

This clonotype was found a few times. The genes are TRBV28 and TRBJ2-7; a weak D match, TRBD1 (6 bases). The CDR3 length is 15 residues. With 6 bases removed from V and 1 base from J, the gap between germline ends came to 16 bases. Germline CDR1 reads MDHEN; CDR2 reads SYDVKM. CDR3 region: CASRRLWQGSYEQYF. The CDR3 DNA is TGTGCCAGCAGGAGACTATGGCAGGGGTCCTACGAGCAGTACTTC.

There are many counts of this clonotype. The rearrangement uses TRBV7-2 and TRBJ2-7; D possibly corresponds to TRBD2 (5 bases). Germline assignment: CDR1 SGHTA and CDR2 FQGNSA. The CDR3 is made up of 13 amino acids. V lost 1 base, J lost 4 bases, and 8 bases lay in between. CDR3: CASSLGRVYEQYF. DNA for the CDR3: TGTGCCAGCAGCTTAGGGCGGGTTTACGAGCAGTACTTC.